This T cell receptor beta chain came from a study of T cell changes during pregnancy in multiple sclerosis. This CDR3 spans 14 amino acids. V was cut by 4 bases and J by 5 bases, with 10 bases left in between. From germline, CDR1 is SGHDT and CDR2 YYEEEE. Assay: immunoSEQ multiplex PCR; the TCRdb copy retains only in-frame clones and omits some. The table shows 60,000 or so clones, with 75% to 95% occurring only once. Sequenced here: peripheral blood, sampled before pregnancy. The V and J genes are TRBV5-6 and TRBJ1-6; D unresolved. This receptor was taken from a female donor with multiple sclerosis, enrolled in a pregnancy study. This CDR3 is CASSLTQNNSPLHF. In DNA, the CDR3 is TGTGCCAGCAGCCTCACCCAGAATAATTCACCCCTCCACTTT. The full variable domain, rest sourced from reference TRBV5-6 and TRBJ1-6, is DAGVTQSPTHLIKTRGQQVTLRCSPKSGHDTVSWYQQALGQGPQFIFQYYEEEERQRGNFPDRFSGHQFPNYSSELNVNALLLGDSALYLCASSLTQNNSPLHFGNGTRLTVT.